One and the same sample provided the 20 T cell receptor beta chains below, sequenced in a study of tumor-infiltrating lymphocytes in primary liver carcinoma. Total RNA (roughly 0.45 ug) served as template for TCR beta cDNA synthesis primed by a constant-region primer. Three nested multiplex PCR rounds, a slightly modified ARM-PCR method, built the TCR beta libraries. It was with TRBV1-TRBV30 forward primers and a C-beta reverse primer that the first two PCR rounds were run, at around 9 cycles each. TCRdb re-called the multiplex PCR reads with MiXCR, one entry per CDR3 protein. This table holds about 66,000 distinct CDR3 sequences, approximately 74% found once. It was from roughly 20-30 mg of unsorted bulk tissue that RNA and DNA were co-extracted. Sequenced input: liver tumor tissue from sampling region 4. Subset in this sample: tumor region T4, right-lateral pole. These receptors came from a man in his forties or fifties with primary liver carcinoma and hepatitis B virus infection.

This clonotype was observed at least ten times. The rearrangement links TRBV6-1 to TRBJ1-1, with TRBD1 as a possible D gene (5 bases). The CDR3 contains 12 residues. From germline, CDR1 is MNHNS and CDR2 SASEGT. V was shortened by 10 bases and J by 0 bases, with 9 bases between the two germline ends. The CDR3 bases are TGTGCCACACAGGAGGTGAACACTGAAGCTTTCTTT. The encoded protein is CATQEVNTEAFF.

Worth noting for this clonotype: An end of the junction differs from the germline gene, which may be a read error. V is TRBV6-5 and J is TRBJ2-3; 7 nucleotides match TRBD1. The CDR3 has 16 amino acids. The germline V gene encodes CDR1 MNHEY and CDR2 SVGAGI. CDR3 residues: CACSLTGTDTTDTQYF. The CDR3 DNA sequence: TGTGCCTGCAGTTTAACCGGGACAGACACCACAGATACGCAGTATTTT.

This clonotype showed up just a few times. The CDR3 ends on some other residue instead of the conserved phenylalanine or tryptophan, so this is likely a read error. The genes are TRBV11-1 and TRBJ2-7; D is uncertain. The CDR3 runs 13 residues. The germline CDR1 and CDR2 sequences are SGHAT and FQDESV (reference sequence). The CDR3 DNA reads TGTGCCAGCAGGGGGAAGCGATCCTATGAGCAGTACTTA. Protein sequence: CASRGKRSYEQYL.

The chain uses TRBV14 and TRBJ2-5; D gene unclear. There are 16 residues in the CDR3. Deletions cut 7 bases from V and 2 bases from J, with 20 bases between. CDR1 is SGHDN and CDR2 is FVKESK in the germline V gene. The CDR3 spells CASNYRSRSPQETQYF. The CDR3 bases are TGTGCCAGCAACTATAGGAGCAGGAGCCCGCAAGAGACCCAGTACTTC.

With respect to this clonotype: Mismatch with germline at one junction end may stem from a read error. The rearrangement joins TRBV11-2 to TRBJ2-6; either TRBD1 or TRBD2 may supply D (5 bases each). Germline V gives CDR1 SGHAT, CDR2 FQNNGV. CDR3 length: 16 residues. Here the CDR3 DNA reads TGTGCCAGCAGCATAGATCTCGGGGCTGGAGCCAGCGTCCTGACTTTC. Translation: CASSIDLGAGASVLTF.

Note on this clonotype: One end of the junction is discordant with germline, which a read error may explain. V is TRBV6-5 and J is TRBJ1-1; unclear D gene. The CDR3 runs 13 residues. The germline gives CDR1 MNHEY, CDR2 SVGAGI. CDR3 amino acids: CAGSRDINTEAFF. Here the CDR3 DNA reads TGTGCCGGTAGTCGGGATATAAACACTGAAGCATTCTTT.

Remarks on this clonotype: This could be a read error, since a much larger clone is one nucleotide away. This chain links TRBV30 with TRBJ1-1, with D possibly TRBD1 on 5 matching bases. The CDR3 sequence is 13 residues long. Germline V gene sequence: CDR1 GTSNPN, CDR2 SVGIG (reference sequence). The CDR3 DNA reads TGTGCCTGGACCCTGGGGCCGAACACTGAAACTTTCTTT. This translates into CAWTLGPNTETFF.

Remarks on this clonotype: At one boundary the junction diverges from the germline segment, which might be a read error. The V and J genes are TRBV11-2 and TRBJ2-7; D is unclear. Germline values: CDR1 SGHAT, CDR2 FQNNGV. The CDR3 is 13 amino acids. CDR3 in DNA: TGTGCCAGCAGGTTTGATAGCACCTACAAGCAGTACTTC. Translated: CASRFDSTYKQYF.

The V gene is TRBV11-2, the J gene TRBJ2-6; 9 bases line up with TRBD1. The CDR3 has 16 amino acids. J lost 2 bases, V lost 11 bases, and 10 bases had no gene match. Germline assignment: CDR1 SGHAT and CDR2 FQNNGV. The chain's CDR3 is CADRSGTGPGANVLTF. The CDR3 DNA reads as TGTGCCGACAGGTCGGGGACAGGGCCTGGGGCCAACGTCCTGACTTTC.

There are many counts of this clonotype. The V and J genes are TRBV5-1 and TRBJ2-3, with TRBD2 identical over 11 bases. The CDR3 has 16 residues. CDR1 SGHRS and CDR2 YFSETQ come from the germline V gene. After removal of 3 bases from V and 3 bases from J, the junction contained 6 bases not matched to a gene. This chain's CDR3 is CASSSGLADPTDTQYF. For the CDR3, the DNA is TGCGCCAGCAGCTCGGGACTAGCGGACCCTACAGATACGCAGTATTTT.

The chain carries TRBV19 and TRBJ1-5; possibly TRBD1 for D (5 bases). V lost 5 bases and J lost 5, with 16 bases in between. CDR1 is LNHDA and CDR2 is SQIVND in the germline V gene (reference sequence). The CDR3 is made up of 15 amino acids. In DNA, the CDR3 is TGTGCCAGTAGTGAGACCCCGGGGGGGTATCAGCCCCAGCATTTT. This encodes CASSETPGGYQPQHF.

As for this clonotype: At one end, the junction sequence differs from germline, possibly due to a read error. V and J are TRBV4-3 and TRBJ2-3; no firm D call. CDR3 length: 14 amino acids. CDR1 LGHNA and CDR2 YSLEER come from the germline V gene. Written as DNA, the CDR3 is TGCGCCAGCATCCAACACGGCCTGAGCGATACGCAGTATTTT. Translation: CASIQHGLSDTQYF.

As for this clonotype: Since no conserved phenylalanine or tryptophan closes the CDR3, a read error is the likely cause. The chain employs TRBV5-5 and TRBJ2-1; D unclear. This CDR3 spans 15 amino acids. The V gene's germline CDR1 is SGHKS and CDR2 YYEKEE (reference sequence). The CDR3 region has the DNA TGTGCCAGCGGCTTGATTCCCGGATGGTACAATGAGCAGTTCCTC. Translated: CASGLIPGWYNEQFL.

Note on this clonotype: Here the CDR3 omits its conserved ending phenylalanine or tryptophan, so a read error is the likely source. The rearrangement links TRBV11-2 to TRBJ2-2; D perhaps matches TRBD2 (6 bases). Germline V CDR1 and CDR2: SGHAT, FQNNGV. The CDR3 is 17 residues long. The CDR3: CASCLALGGANTGELFV. The CDR3 DNA reads TGCGCCAGCTGCTTAGCATTAGGAGGGGCGAACACCGGGGAACTGTTTGTT.

There are a few counts of this clonotype. Just one base apart from a much larger clone, this may be a read error. V is TRBV7-9 and J is TRBJ1-2, with D uncertain. The germline V gene encodes CDR1 SEHNR and CDR2 FQNEAQ (reference sequence). The CDR3 runs 11 residues. CDR3 DNA sequence: TGTGCCGGCAGCTCCGCCTGGTTTCACACCTTC. Protein sequence: CAGSSAWFHTF.

The sample holds a few counts of this clonotype. The chain recombines TRBV12-3 or TRBV12-4 with TRBJ1-2, with D possibly being TRBD1 (6 bases). The CDR3 loop spans 15 amino acids. V gave up 5 bases and J gave up 4 bases, with 17 bases separating them. CDR3 nucleotide sequence: TGTGCCAGCAGTCCGGACAGCTCCCTAAGCTATGGCTACACCTTC. This gives the protein CASSPDSSLSYGYTF.

In its sample, this clonotype was seen once. Being one base from a much bigger clone, this may be a read error. The chain employs TRBV5-8 and TRBJ1-1; D call uncertain. The CDR3 extends over 18 amino acids. Germline CDR1 is SGHTS and CDR2 is YDEGEE. As DNA, the CDR3 is TGTGTCAGCAGCTCCTCAGACACCCTGAGAGGTTCGAACACTGAAGCTTTCTTT. Protein sequence: CVSSSSDTLRGSNTEAFF.

The rearrangement links TRBV6-1 to TRBJ1-2; D might be TRBD1 (5 bases). Germline values: CDR1 MNHNS, CDR2 SASEGT. The CDR3 runs to 14 residues. CDR3 residues: CDGSELGQGGRETF. The CDR3 DNA reads TGTGACGGCAGTGAATTGGGGCAGGGAGGCCGCGAGACCTTC.

Notes on this clonotype: Just one base apart from a much larger clone, this may be a read error. The CDR3 spells CASSLERSGYTF. The CDR3 DNA follows: TGTGCCAGCAGTTTGGAGAGGTCAGGCTACACCTTC. The chain joins TRBV28 to TRBJ1-2; D not resolved. The CDR3 is 12 residues long. With 3 bases removed from V and 8 bases from J, the gap between germline ends came to 10 bases. Germline CDR1 reads MDHEN; CDR2 reads SYDVKM.

Concerning this clonotype: Germline and junction disagree at one end, which may indicate a read error. This chain links TRBV4-1 with TRBJ1-6, with 9 bases fitting TRBD1. CDR1 and CDR2 from the germline V gene are MGHRA and YSYEKL. This CDR3 is built from 16 residues. CDR3 amino acids: CASSHYLQGADSLLHF. DNA for the CDR3: TGTGCCAGCAGCCACTACCTACAGGGGGCGGATTCACTCCTCCACTTT.